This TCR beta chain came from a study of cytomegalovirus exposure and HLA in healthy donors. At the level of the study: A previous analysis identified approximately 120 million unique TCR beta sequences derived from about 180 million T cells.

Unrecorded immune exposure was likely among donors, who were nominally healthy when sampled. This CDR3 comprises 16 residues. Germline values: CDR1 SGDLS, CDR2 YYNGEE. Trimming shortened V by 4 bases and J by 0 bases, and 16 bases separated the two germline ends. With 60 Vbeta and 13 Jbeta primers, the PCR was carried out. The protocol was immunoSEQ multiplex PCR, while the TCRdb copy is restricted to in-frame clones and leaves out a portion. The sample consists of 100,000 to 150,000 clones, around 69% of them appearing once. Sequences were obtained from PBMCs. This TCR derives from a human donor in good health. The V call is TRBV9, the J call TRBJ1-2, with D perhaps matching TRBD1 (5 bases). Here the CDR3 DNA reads TGTGCCAGCAGCCTCTTCGGGGGGGAAACTAACTATGGCTACACCTTC. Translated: CASSLFGGETNYGYTF.